This T cell receptor (beta chain) came from a study of CD8 T cells in Susac syndrome. With random hexamers, reverse transcription was performed on about 0.45 to 1 ug of RNA. The CDR3 of TCR beta was amplified by immunoSEQ multiplex PCR across 54 Vbeta and 13 Jbeta. MiXCR, applied by TCRdb to the immunoSEQ multiplex PCR reads, yields one record per CDR3 protein. The sample contains approximately 100,000 distinct CDR3 sequences, roughly 91% of which appear only once. This clonotype occurred once. Trimming removed 3 bases from V and 0 bases from J, with 13 bases in between. The CDR3 has 16 residues. Blood CD8+ and CD4+ T cells underwent high-throughput TCR beta sequencing. Through negative isolation, CD4+ and CD8+ T cells were obtained, while TEMRA cells were enriched using FACS.

The J gene is TRBJ2-3, the V gene TRBV23-1, with D unresolved. TRBV23-1 is marked as an open reading frame, function uncertain. The sample was CD4+ T cells from PBMCs. The receptor was derived from a human donor in good health. This CDR3 reads CASSHRAPISTDTQYF. CDR3 sequence (DNA): TGCGCCAGCAGTCACCGGGCTCCCATTAGCACAGATACGCAGTATTTT.